The clone carrying this T cell receptor (beta chain) has just a few counts. Its target is unknown. As the CDR3 is not closed by the conserved phenylalanine or tryptophan, this likely results from a read error. The data derive from a study of regulatory T cells in long-lasting Graves disease. Through Arm-PCR of CDR3 regions and iRepertoire HTBI primers, TCR beta libraries were built. TCRdb used MiXCR to reprocess the multiplex PCR reads, holding one entry per CDR3 protein. Found here are 510,000 or so distinct CDR3 sequences, more than 10% of them singletons; the top ten hold roughly 8.2%. Described time point: newly diagnosed GD, antithyroid drugs for less than 3 months. Extracted PBMC RNA gave rise to the TCR library. CDR3 size: 14 residues. The germline V gene encodes CDR1 LGHNT and CDR2 FRNRAP. Losses at the gene ends were 2 bases for V and 7 bases for J; bases not matched to a gene: 4. Study-wide results and limits: Results may be inaccurate due to the small sample size.

These data also formed part of another study, on T cells in Graves' hyperthyroidism and ophthalmopathy. That paper adds: For the diagnoses, clinical symptoms, serum thyroxine and TRAb, thyroid ultrasound and orbital computed tomography were used.

This clonotype was obtained from a woman in her twenties or thirties with Graves disease. The sample was peripheral blood mononuclear cells (PBMCs), taken at new diagnosis, from a patient treated with antithyroid drugs. The chain has TRBV12-5 and TRBJ2-1; 8 bases align to TRBD2. This CDR3 reads CASGLYGRENEQFS. The CDR3 region has the DNA TGTGCTAGTGGTTTGTACGGGAGGGAAAATGAGCAGTTCTCC.